Presented here are 23 T cell receptor beta chains from one specimen sequenced in a study of blood T cell repertoires in COVID-19. The repertoire was sequenced with immunoSEQ multiplex PCR; TCRdb's copy has only in-frame clones and lacks some. Seen here are approximately 160,000 clones, roughly 90% observed once, and the top ten hold 15% to 20%. Material: peripheral blood. The source of these receptors is a man aged 55 to 70 with active or convalescent COVID-19.

V and J are TRBV2 and TRBJ1-5; D is perhaps TRBD1 (6 bases). The CDR3 totals 15 residues. V gave up 5 bases and J gave up 1 base, with 12 bases separating them. CDR1 SNHLY and CDR2 FYNNEI come from the germline V gene. The DNA for the CDR3 is TGTGCCAGCAGTAACAGGGCGAGGAGCAATCAGCCCCAGCATTTT. It translates to CASSNRARSNQPQHF.

The rearrangement links TRBV30 to TRBJ1-6; perhaps TRBD1 as D (5 bases). Germline CDR1 reads GTSNPN; CDR2 reads SVGIG (reference sequence). CDR3 length: 17 residues. Trimming cost V 3 bases and J 0 bases, with 15 bases left between them. CDR3: CAWRIRGVSSYNSPLHF. CDR3 DNA: TGTGCCTGGAGAATAAGGGGCGTGAGCTCCTATAATTCACCCCTCCACTTT.

V gene TRBV11-2 combines with J gene TRBJ1-1; D is unresolved. V lost 1 base and J 1 base, leaving 7 bases between the germline ends. CDR3 length: 14 amino acids. From germline, CDR1 is SGHAT and CDR2 FQNNGV. Here the CDR3 DNA reads TGTGCCAGCAGCTTAGTAGACTGGAACACTGAAGCTTTCTTT. It is translated as CASSLVDWNTEAFF.

The gene calls are TRBV6-1 and TRBJ1-2; D unresolved. V was trimmed by 0 bases and J by 3 bases, leaving 11 bases between them. The germline gives CDR1 MNHNS, CDR2 SASEGT. The length of the CDR3 is 15 residues. As DNA, the CDR3 is TGTGCCAGCAGTGAAGCGTGGCTGGGAGACTATGGCTACACCTTC. It translates to CASSEAWLGDYGYTF.

The chain couples TRBV6-6 to TRBJ1-6; possible D gene TRBD1, 5 bases. CDR3 length: 15 residues. Germline V gene sequence: CDR1 MNHNY, CDR2 SVGAGI (reference sequence). Trimming removed 2 bases at V and 6 bases at J, with 11 bases between. The CDR3 DNA reads TGTGCCAGCAGTTACCAGGGTCGTTTTAATTCACCCCTCCACTTT. Amino acids: CASSYQGRFNSPLHF.

The chain has TRBV6-5 and TRBJ1-5, with 11 nucleotides matching TRBD1. The ends lost 4 bases at V and 5 bases at J; junction bases unmatched: 4. Germline V gene sequence: CDR1 MNHEY, CDR2 SVGAGI. The CDR3 length is 15 residues. The CDR3 DNA reads TGTGCCAGCAGTTCCGGGACAGGGGGATATCAGCCCCAGCATTTT. The encoded protein is CASSSGTGGYQPQHF.

The V gene is TRBV27, the J gene TRBJ2-3; TRBD2 matches 9 bases. V was pared by 6 bases and J by 1 base, with 5 bases of the junction left unmatched. The length of the CDR3 is 15 residues. CDR1 MNHEY and CDR2 SMNVEV come from the germline V gene (reference sequence). CDR3 residues: CASRSLAGRTDTQYF. In DNA, the CDR3 is TGTGCCAGCAGGTCGCTAGCGGGGCGCACAGATACGCAGTATTTT.

The table lists this clone with a count of one. At one of its ends the junction is not consistent with the germline gene, which may arise from a read error. The J gene is TRBJ2-3, the V gene TRBV5-6; D remains unclear. This CDR3 has 12 residues. CDR1 SGHDT and CDR2 YYEEEE come from the germline V gene. The CDR3: CASSSSSRILNF. The CDR3 DNA sequence: TGTGCCAGCAGCTCCTCATCGCGTATCCTAAATTTT.

This chain connects TRBV7-9 to TRBJ1-4; D may be TRBD1 (5 bases). V lost 2 bases, J lost 6 bases, and 10 bases lay in between. Germline-derived CDR1 and CDR2 are SEHNR and FQNEAQ (reference sequence). This CDR3 is built from 14 residues. DNA of the CDR3: TGTGCCAGCAGCTTAAACGGGGGGGATGAAAAACTGTTTTTT. Its translation: CASSLNGGDEKLFF.

The chain joins TRBV5-6 to TRBJ1-3; D remains ambiguous. Germline CDR1 and CDR2: SGHDT and YYEEEE. With 0 bases removed from V and 0 bases from J, the gap between germline ends came to 7 bases. The CDR3 spans 15 residues. The CDR3 region has the DNA TGTGCCAGCAGCTTGGGGCCAAACTCTGGAAACACCATATATTTT. It encodes CASSLGPNSGNTIYF.

This chain joins TRBV18 and TRBJ2-3, with 7 bases matching TRBD1. In germline, CDR1 is KGHSH, CDR2 LQKENI. CDR3 length equals 14 residues. After removal of 6 bases from V and 5 bases from J, the junction contained 8 bases not matched to a gene. The CDR3 is CASSRDRSEDTQYF. The CDR3 DNA reads as TGTGCCAGCTCCCGGGACAGATCTGAAGATACGCAGTATTTT.

The chain employs TRBV7-9 and TRBJ2-2; TRBD1 might be the D (5 bases). CDR3 length: 14 residues. Germline values: CDR1 SEHNR, CDR2 FQNEAQ (reference sequence). V lost 5 bases to trimming and J lost 5 bases, with 12 bases between them. CDR3 in amino acids: CASSNLGVTGELFF. The CDR3 bases are TGTGCCAGCAGCAATTTAGGGGTAACCGGGGAGCTGTTTTTT.

Worth noting for this clone: Other DNA sequences in the sample encode the same CDR3. The gene calls are TRBV5-1 and TRBJ2-5; D might be TRBD2 (6 bases). The germline V gene has CDR1 SGHRS and CDR2 YFSETQ. The CDR3 runs to 14 residues. The V end lost 4 bases, the J end lost 2 bases, and 12 bases lay between the germline ends. CDR3 region: CASSLGRGQETQYF. CDR3 DNA sequence: TGCGCCAGCAGCCTGGGACGGGGGCAAGAGACCCAGTACTTC.

The chain links TRBV14 to TRBJ1-2; a possible D gene is TRBD1 (6 bases). V shed 5 bases and J shed 3 bases, with 22 bases lying between them. This CDR3 has 17 residues. Per germline, CDR1 SGHDN and CDR2 FVKESK. CDR3 protein: CASSESRRAGADYGYTF. CDR3 sequence (DNA): TGTGCCAGCAGCGAAAGTAGGCGGGCAGGGGCGGACTATGGCTACACCTTC.

This chain links TRBV5-1 with TRBJ2-7, with 9 positions matching TRBD1. Germline lookup yields CDR1 SGHRS and CDR2 YFSETQ. The ends lost 0 bases at V and 5 bases at J; junction bases unmatched: 9. This CDR3 is 16 amino acids long. CDR3 sequence: CASSLAFGTGTDEQYF. The CDR3 DNA reads TGCGCCAGCAGCTTGGCCTTCGGGACAGGGACTGACGAGCAGTACTTC. Full variable domain (rest looked up from reference TRBV5-1 and TRBJ2-7): KAGVTQTPRYLIKTRGQQVTLSCSPISGHRSVSWYQQTPGQGLQFLFEYFSETQRNKGNFPGRFSGRQFSNSRSEMNVSTLELGDSALYLCASSLAFGTGTDEQYFGPGTRLTVT.

This clone came up a few times. The rearrangement joins TRBV5-1 to TRBJ1-5, with TRBD1 matching 7 bases. CDR1 and CDR2 from the germline V gene are SGHRS and YFSETQ. The CDR3 contains 15 residues. Losses at the gene ends were 1 base for V and 2 bases for J; bases not matched to a gene: 3. The CDR3 is CASSLSTGGNQPQHF. CDR3 nucleotide sequence: TGCGCCAGCAGCTTGAGCACAGGGGGCAATCAGCCCCAGCATTTT. Using reference TRBV5-1 and TRBJ1-5 for the parts outside the CDR3, the full variable domain is KAGVTQTPRYLIKTRGQQVTLSCSPISGHRSVSWYQQTPGQGLQFLFEYFSETQRNKGNFPGRFSGRQFSNSRSEMNVSTLELGDSALYLCASSLSTGGNQPQHFGDGTRLSIL.

This chain joins TRBV2 and TRBJ1-1; TRBD1 is a possible D gene (6 bases). Germline V CDR1 and CDR2: SNHLY, FYNNEI. V was trimmed by 5 bases and J by 7 bases, leaving 11 bases between them. The CDR3 spans 12 residues. CDR3 sequence reads: CASSSTGIEAFF. For the CDR3, the DNA is TGTGCCAGCAGTTCAACAGGGATTGAAGCTTTCTTT. Supplemented by reference TRBV2 and TRBJ1-1, the full variable domain reads EPEVTQTPSHQVTQMGQEVILRCVPISNHLYFYWYRQILGQKVEFLVSFYNNEISEKSEIFDDQFSVERPDGSNFTLKIRSTKLEDSAMYFCASSSTGIEAFFGQGTRLTVV.

This chain connects TRBV19 to TRBJ2-1; 8 nucleotides align to TRBD2. The CDR3 length is 17 residues. V shed 9 bases, J shed 0 bases, and the junction held 13 bases outside the gene matches. CDR1 and CDR2 (germline): LNHDA, SQIVND (reference sequence). The CDR3 here is CASGLAQGPSSYNEQFF. In DNA, the CDR3 is TGTGCCAGCGGACTAGCCCAAGGCCCGAGCTCCTACAATGAGCAGTTCTTC. Full variable domain (missing parts from reference TRBV19 and TRBJ2-1): DGGITQSPKYLFRKEGQNVTLSCEQNLNHDAMYWYRQDPGQGLRLIYYSQIVNDFQKGDIAEGYSVSREKKESFPLTVTSAQKNPTAFYLCASGLAQGPSSYNEQFFGPGTRLTVL.

This rearrangement joins TRBV5-1 to TRBJ2-7; D not resolved. V lost 3 bases and J lost 2, with 6 bases in between. Germline-derived CDR1 and CDR2 are SGHRS and YFSETQ. This CDR3 region has 12 residues. The CDR3 loop reads CASSSVPYEQYF. In DNA form, the CDR3 reads TGCGCCAGCAGCTCGGTACCCTACGAGCAGTACTTC.

The CDR3: CASSLQDRGNGYTF. As DNA, the CDR3 is TGCGCCAGCAGCTTGCAGGACAGGGGGAATGGCTACACCTTC. This chain connects TRBV5-1 to TRBJ1-2; TRBD1 matches at 10 bases. Germline V gene data show CDR1 as SGHRS and CDR2 as YFSETQ. The CDR3 is 14 residues long. Trimming took 1 base from V and 6 from J; bases not matched to a gene: 3. Full variable domain (missing parts from reference TRBV5-1 and TRBJ1-2): KAGVTQTPRYLIKTRGQQVTLSCSPISGHRSVSWYQQTPGQGLQFLFEYFSETQRNKGNFPGRFSGRQFSNSRSEMNVSTLELGDSALYLCASSLQDRGNGYTFGSGTRLTVV.

The CDR3 DNA sequence: TGTGCCAGCAGCTTGACAGGGGCTAACTATGGCTACACCTTC. Protein: CASSLTGANYGYTF. The chain is built from TRBV5-4 and TRBJ1-2; the match to TRBD1 covers 7 bases. The germline gives CDR1 SGHNT, CDR2 YYREEE (reference sequence). V lost 1 base, J lost 0 bases, and 0 bases stayed unmatched. The CDR3 extends over 14 amino acids.

J is TRBJ2-1 and V is TRBV15; 9 nucleotides align to TRBD1. This CDR3 comprises 16 residues. Trimming cost V 1 base and J 4 bases; bases outside gene matches: 5. Looked up from germline, CDR1 is LNHNV and CDR2 is YYDKDF (reference sequence). In DNA, the CDR3 is TGTGCCACCAGCAGAGCCGGGACAGGGTTGTACAATGAGCAGTTCTTC. It is translated as CATSRAGTGLYNEQFF.

This sequence joins TRBV5-1 and TRBJ2-2; 8 bases map to TRBD1. The CDR3 extends over 14 amino acids. V lost 3 bases to trimming and J lost 7 bases; unmatched junction nucleotides: 5. The germline V gene has CDR1 SGHRS and CDR2 YFSETQ. The CDR3, as DNA: TGCGCCAGCAGCTCCGACAGGGGCAACGGGGAGCTGTTTTTT. Amino acids: CASSSDRGNGELFF.